The T cell receptor (beta chain) under discussion was sequenced for a study of T cell responses to AZD1222 COVID-19 vaccine. The protocol was immunoSEQ multiplex PCR, while the TCRdb copy is restricted to in-frame clones and leaves out a portion. Among around 83,000 clones listed, roughly 88% were seen once. Germline-derived CDR1 and CDR2 are MNHEY and SVGAGI. J gave up 2 bases and V 2 bases, and 2 bases lay outside the gene matches. The length of the CDR3 is 14 residues. Here the sequenced sample was peripheral blood, taken on day 0 of AZD1222 vaccination. The rearrangement joins TRBV6-5 to TRBJ2-7; 8 nucleotides align to TRBD1. The source of this sequence is an adult in good health. This CDR3 reads CASSYGTGAYEQYF. The CDR3 nucleotides read TGTGCCAGCAGTTACGGGACAGGCGCCTACGAGCAGTACTTC.